A selection of T cell receptor beta chains follows, all from one sample in a study of T cell repertoires in cytomegalovirus infection. A single record per CDR3 protein comes from TCRdb applying MiXCR to the reads. The repertoire holds some 700,000 distinct CDR3 sequences, with roughly a third as singletons. Antigens for these TCRs are unknown. The sample here was cultured PBMCs, taken from culture after CMV antigen stimulation. The receptor source for this set is a human donor in good health (CMV status not recorded). Some clones in this sample may be carry-over from other donors' samples. The CDR3 runs from the conserved cysteine through the conserved F or W. D genes are given only for firm matches. The size of a clone is reported for some rows only, either as once, few or many, or as a class for expanded clones.

d_call clone_size j_call v_call cdr3_nt cdr3_aa
NA NA TRBJ1-1 TRBV5-4 TGTGCCAGCAGCCATACAGGGAGCACTGAAGCTTTCTTT CASSHTGSTEAFF
NA NA TRBJ2-7 TRBV7-2 TGTGCCAGCAGTCCGACCTTGTTCCTTTACGAGCAGTACTTC CASSPTLFLYEQYF
NA few TRBJ1-6 TRBV6-1 TGTGCCAGCAGTGTCCGGGCCGCTATTAATTCACCCCTCCACTTT CASSVRAAINSPLHF
NA NA TRBJ2-1 TRBV2 TGTGCCACTCGGGACTGGCCCTCCAATGAGCAGTTCTTC CATRDWPSNEQFF
TRBD2 few TRBJ2-1 TRBV20-1 TGCAGTGCTACCACTAGCGGGGGTTTACTCTACAATGAGCAGTTCTTC CSATTSGGLLYNEQFF
NA few TRBJ1-4 TRBV2 TGTGCCAGCAACTCAGGCCCCACTAATGAAAAACTGTTTTTT CASNSGPTNEKLFF
NA NA TRBJ2-4 TRBV20-1 TGCAGTGCTCGAGGGGCCGGTCGTGGGGGATGGGACATTCAGTACTTC CSARGAGRGGWDIQYF
NA NA TRBJ2-5 TRBV10-3 TGTGCCATCAGTGAGTCGATCCCCCACCAAGAGACCCAGTACTTC CAISESIPHQETQYF
NA NA TRBJ1-5 TRBV19 TGTGCCAGTAGGCCTTCCGATAGCAATCAGCCCCAGCATTTT CASRPSDSNQPQHF
NA NA TRBJ2-5 TRBV20-1 TGCAGTGCTCGAACTCAGGGCGGGGAGACCCAGTACTTC CSARTQGGETQYF
NA NA TRBJ2-5 TRBV6-1 TGTGCCAGCGGAAGGCCTCCAGGAGAGACCCAGTACTTC CASGRPPGETQYF
TRBD1 once TRBJ2-7 TRBV20-1 TGCAGTGCTCCCGCGGCACAGGGGTCCGTCGAGCAGTACTTC CSAPAAQGSVEQYF
NA many TRBJ2-4 TRBV7-2 TGTGCCAGCAGCCCAGAGTGGGGTGAGGGCATTCAGTACTTC CASSPEWGEGIQYF
NA NA TRBJ1-1 TRBV20-1 TGCAGTGCTAGAGTGCGGGGCCCGAACACTGAAGCTTTCTTT CSARVRGPNTEAFF
NA NA TRBJ1-5 TRBV6-1 TGTGCCAGCAGTGCAGGGTCCGGTCAGCCCCAGCATTTT CASSAGSGQPQHF
TRBD2 NA TRBJ2-7 TRBV14 TGTGCCAGCAGCCAAGATTTTGGGACTATCGACCTACTCCCCAACCATTACCGTCCCTACGAGCAGTACTTC CASSQDFGTIDLLPNHYRPYEQYF
NA NA TRBJ1-1 TRBV27 TGTGCCAGCACCTCGACTGGGGGGCTCAGCATGAACACTGAAGCTTTCTTT CASTSTGGLSMNTEAFF
NA few TRBJ2-7 TRBV28 TGTGCCATCGGAGGGAATCACTACGAGCAGTACTTC CAIGGNHYEQYF
NA NA TRBJ2-5 TRBV7-9 TGTGCCAGCAGCTCAACTAGATTACAAGAGACCCAGTACTTC CASSSTRLQETQYF
NA few TRBJ1-1 TRBV19 TGTGCCAGTAGGAGACAGGAAAGGGGGACTGAAGCTTTCTTT CASRRQERGTEAFF
NA once TRBJ1-3 TRBV7-2 TGTGCCAGCAGCTTAGCGCTTTTCGGAAACACCATATATTTT CASSLALFGNTIYF
NA NA TRBJ1-1 TRBV4-3 TGCGCCAGCAGCCAAGAGTACACCTACCCTTTGGGGAACACTGAAGCTTTCTTT CASSQEYTYPLGNTEAFF
NA few TRBJ1-1 TRBV19 TGTGCCAGTAGTATAAGCAACACTGAAGCTTTCTTT CASSISNTEAFF
NA NA TRBJ2-7 TRBV7-6 TGTGCCAGCAGCGCCCTAGCGTTTATGGACTACGAGCAGTACTTC CASSALAFMDYEQYF
NA NA TRBJ2-1 TRBV19 TGTGCCACCAGGGCTGATGGTGAGCAGTTCTTC CATRADGEQFF
NA many TRBJ2-3 TRBV7-6 TGTGCCAGCAGCGAAGGGCCTTCAGGGTCCCCCACAGATACGCAGTATTTT CASSEGPSGSPTDTQYF
NA few TRBJ1-5 TRBV20-1 TGCAGTGCTAGAAATCCCGCCCAGGGAGGTCAGCCCCAGCATTTT CSARNPAQGGQPQHF
TRBD1 NA TRBJ2-7 TRBV20-1 TGCAGTGCTACGAATTCGAAACAGGGGGGCGCGCTACCGACCCCATACGAGCAGTACTTC CSATNSKQGGALPTPYEQYF
TRBD1 NA TRBJ1-1 TRBV27 TGTGCCAGCAGTTCACTTAAGTCCGGGACAGGGTTTGGGAACACTGAAGCTTTCTTT CASSSLKSGTGFGNTEAFF
NA NA TRBJ2-5 TRBV20-1 TGCAGTGCTGCCCTCGGGACCTGGGGCCAAGAGACCCAGTACTTC CSAALGTWGQETQYF
TRBD2 few TRBJ2-7 TRBV9 TGTGCCAGCAGCTTGGGACTAGCGGCGAGCTCCTACGAGCAGTACTTC CASSLGLAASSYEQYF
TRBD2 NA TRBJ2-1 TRBV5-1 TGCGCCAGCAGGGAACTAGCGGGAGCTTCATATGAGCAGTTCTTC CASRELAGASYEQFF
NA few TRBJ2-1 TRBV5-4 TGTGCCAGCAGCTTGGGCGGAGGGGGCTTTCCGTTCTTC CASSLGGGGFPFF
TRBD2 NA TRBJ2-1 TRBV5-4 TGTGCCAGTTCCAACCTAGCGGGAGACAATGAGCAGTTCTTC CASSNLAGDNEQFF
TRBD1 few TRBJ1-2 TRBV7-9 TGTGCCAGCAGCTCCGCCCCGGGACAGGGGGCGCAAGGCTACACCTTC CASSSAPGQGAQGYTF
NA NA TRBJ1-2 TRBV6-1 TGTGCCAGCAGTGACCCCTTAGGAGGCTACACCTTC CASSDPLGGYTF
NA few TRBJ2-7 TRBV6-1 TGTGCCAGCAAAAACAGGGACCTCTACGAGCAGTACTTC CASKNRDLYEQYF
NA many TRBJ1-1 TRBV7-8 TGTGCCAGCAGCTTAGCAGGGACCCACACTGAAGCTTTCTTT CASSLAGTHTEAFF
NA few TRBJ2-2 TRBV7-9 TGTGCCAGCATCTCCCAGGGCCCGAACACCGGGGAGCTGTTTTTT CASISQGPNTGELFF
NA few TRBJ2-7 TRBV6-1 TGTGCCAGCAGTGAGTTGTATAGTACGGTCGTCTACGAGCAGTACTTC CASSELYSTVVYEQYF
NA NA TRBJ2-5 TRBV12-3/TRBV12-4 TGTGCCAGCAGTTGGGGACGAGGGAAGACCCAGTACTTC CASSWGRGKTQYF
NA NA TRBJ2-5 TRBV7-9 TGTGCCAGCAGCTTAGTAGCGGCAGTGGTCCAAGAGACCCAGTACTTC CASSLVAAVVQETQYF
NA NA TRBJ2-1 TRBV19 TGTGCCAGTAGTATGGTGGGATTGGGCTCCTACAATGAGCAGTTCTTC CASSMVGLGSYNEQFF
NA NA TRBJ1-1 TRBV10-3 TGTGCCATCAGTGAGGATGGAGGGAGTGGCACTGAAGCTTTCTTT CAISEDGGSGTEAFF
NA few TRBJ2-3 TRBV29-1 TGCAGCGTCGACGGGTTATGGGACACAGATACGCAGTATTTT CSVDGLWDTDTQYF
NA few TRBJ2-2 TRBV6-7 TGTGCCAGCATCCCTAACAGGATAAACACCGGGGAGCTGTTTTTT CASIPNRINTGELFF
TRBD2 NA TRBJ2-1 TRBV12-3/TRBV12-4 TGTGCCAGCAGTTTCTTTTCCGGCGGGAGGGCCATGAGGTTGTATGAGCAGTTCTTC CASSFFSGGRAMRLYEQFF
NA few TRBJ2-5 TRBV7-9 TGTGCCAGCAGCTCCCCCCCGACGAGGGAGACCCAGTACTTC CASSSPPTRETQYF
NA NA TRBJ2-5 TRBV15 TGTGCCACCAGCCTCAGCAGGGAGACCCAGTACTTC CATSLSRETQYF
NA few TRBJ1-1 TRBV7-3 TGTGCCAGCAGCTTCAATACGAACACTGAAGCTTTCTTT CASSFNTNTEAFF
NA once TRBJ2-7 TRBV7-6 TGTGCCAGCAGCTTCGCGCTAGCGAGACCTGACGAGCAGTACTTC CASSFALARPDEQYF
TRBD1 few TRBJ2-2 TRBV7-2 TGTGCCAGCTCGGGACAGCGCTATGGGGCCGGGGAGCTGTTTTTT CASSGQRYGAGELFF